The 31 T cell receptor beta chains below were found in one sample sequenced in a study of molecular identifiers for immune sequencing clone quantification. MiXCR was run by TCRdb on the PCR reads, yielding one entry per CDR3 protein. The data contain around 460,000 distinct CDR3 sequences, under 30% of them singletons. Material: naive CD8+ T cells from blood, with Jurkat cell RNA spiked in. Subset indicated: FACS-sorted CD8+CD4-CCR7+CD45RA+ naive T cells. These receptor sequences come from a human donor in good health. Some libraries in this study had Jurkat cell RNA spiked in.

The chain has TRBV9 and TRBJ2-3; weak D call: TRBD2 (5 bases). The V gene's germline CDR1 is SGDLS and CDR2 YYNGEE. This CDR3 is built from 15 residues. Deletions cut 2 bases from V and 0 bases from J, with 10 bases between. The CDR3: CASSVGVTSTDTQYF. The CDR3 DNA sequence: TGTGCCAGCAGCGTCGGGGTTACTAGCACAGATACGCAGTATTTT.

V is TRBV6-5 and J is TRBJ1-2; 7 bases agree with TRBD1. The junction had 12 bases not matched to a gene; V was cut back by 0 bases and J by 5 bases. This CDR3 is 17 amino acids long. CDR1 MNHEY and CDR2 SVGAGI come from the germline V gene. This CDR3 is CASSYSVGGIRPYGYTF. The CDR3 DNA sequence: TGTGCCAGCAGTTACTCTGTAGGGGGCATTCGTCCTTATGGCTACACCTTC.

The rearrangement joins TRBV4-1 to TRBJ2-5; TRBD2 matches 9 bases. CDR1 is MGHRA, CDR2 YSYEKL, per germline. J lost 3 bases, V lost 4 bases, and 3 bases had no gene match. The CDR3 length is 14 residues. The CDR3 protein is CASSPVAGEETQYF. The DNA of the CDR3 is TGCGCCAGCAGCCCGGTAGCGGGAGAAGAGACCCAGTACTTC.

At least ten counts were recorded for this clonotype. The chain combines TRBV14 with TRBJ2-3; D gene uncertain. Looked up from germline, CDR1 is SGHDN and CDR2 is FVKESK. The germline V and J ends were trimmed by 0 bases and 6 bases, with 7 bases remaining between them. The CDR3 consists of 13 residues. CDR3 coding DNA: TGTGCCAGCAGCCAAGACGCCGGGGATACGCAGTATTTT. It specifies CASSQDAGDTQYF. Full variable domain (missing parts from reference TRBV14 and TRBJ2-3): EAGVTQFPSHSVIEKGQTVTLRCDPISGHDNLYWYRRVMGKEIKFLLHFVKESKQDESGMPNNRFLAERTGGTYSTLKVQPAELEDSGVYFCASSQDAGDTQYFGPGTRLTVL.

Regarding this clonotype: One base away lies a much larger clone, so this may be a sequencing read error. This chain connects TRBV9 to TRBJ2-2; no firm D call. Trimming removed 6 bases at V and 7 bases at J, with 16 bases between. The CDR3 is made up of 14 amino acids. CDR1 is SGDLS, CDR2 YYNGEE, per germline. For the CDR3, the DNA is TGTGCCAGCATGTTGGGTGATAATGTCGGGGAGCTGTTTTTT. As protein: CASMLGDNVGELFF.

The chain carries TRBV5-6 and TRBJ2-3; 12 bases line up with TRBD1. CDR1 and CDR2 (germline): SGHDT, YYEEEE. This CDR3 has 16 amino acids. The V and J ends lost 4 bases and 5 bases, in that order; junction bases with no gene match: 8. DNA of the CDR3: TGTGCCAGCAGCCTGGGGACAGGGGGCATTGTAGATACGCAGTATTTT. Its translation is CASSLGTGGIVDTQYF.

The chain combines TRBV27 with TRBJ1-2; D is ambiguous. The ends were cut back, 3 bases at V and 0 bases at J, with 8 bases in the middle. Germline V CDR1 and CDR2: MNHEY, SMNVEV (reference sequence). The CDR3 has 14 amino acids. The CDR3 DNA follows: TGTGCCAGCAGTTTTGGGGTAGCTAACTATGGCTACACCTTC. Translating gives CASSFGVANYGYTF.

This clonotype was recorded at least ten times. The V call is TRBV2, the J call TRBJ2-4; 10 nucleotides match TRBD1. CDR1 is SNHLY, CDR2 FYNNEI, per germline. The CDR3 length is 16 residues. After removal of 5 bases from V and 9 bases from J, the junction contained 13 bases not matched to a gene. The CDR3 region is CASSPPSGTGEGIQYF. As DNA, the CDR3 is TGTGCCAGCAGTCCCCCCTCCGGGACAGGGGAGGGCATTCAGTACTTC.

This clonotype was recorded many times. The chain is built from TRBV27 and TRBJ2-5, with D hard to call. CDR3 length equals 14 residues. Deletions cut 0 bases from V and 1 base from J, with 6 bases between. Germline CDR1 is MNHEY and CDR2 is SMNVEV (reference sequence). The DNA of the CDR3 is TGTGCCAGCAGTTTATCGACAACCCAAGAGACCCAGTACTTC. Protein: CASSLSTTQETQYF.

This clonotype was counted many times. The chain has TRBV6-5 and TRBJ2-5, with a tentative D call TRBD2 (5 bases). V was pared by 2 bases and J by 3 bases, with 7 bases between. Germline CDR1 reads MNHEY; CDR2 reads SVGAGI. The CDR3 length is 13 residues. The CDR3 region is CASSYVGEETQYF. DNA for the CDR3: TGTGCCAGCAGTTACGTCGGGGAAGAGACCCAGTACTTC.

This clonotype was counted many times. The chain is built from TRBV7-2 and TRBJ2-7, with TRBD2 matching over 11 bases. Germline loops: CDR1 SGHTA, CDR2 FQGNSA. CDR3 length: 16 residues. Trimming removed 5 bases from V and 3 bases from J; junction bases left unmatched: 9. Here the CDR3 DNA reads TGTGCCAGCAGCCGAGAGCCTAGCGGGGGGTTCTACGAGCAGTACTTC. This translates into CASSREPSGGFYEQYF.

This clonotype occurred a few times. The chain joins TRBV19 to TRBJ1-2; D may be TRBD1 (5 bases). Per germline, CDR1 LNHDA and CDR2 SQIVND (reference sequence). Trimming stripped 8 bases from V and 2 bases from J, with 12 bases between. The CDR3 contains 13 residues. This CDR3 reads CASGDSFNYGYTF. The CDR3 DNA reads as TGTGCCAGTGGTGACAGTTTCAACTATGGCTACACCTTC. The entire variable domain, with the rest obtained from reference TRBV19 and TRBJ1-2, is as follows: DGGITQSPKYLFRKEGQNVTLSCEQNLNHDAMYWYRQDPGQGLRLIYYSQIVNDFQKGDIAEGYSVSREKKESFPLTVTSAQKNPTAFYLCASGDSFNYGYTFGSGTRLTVV.

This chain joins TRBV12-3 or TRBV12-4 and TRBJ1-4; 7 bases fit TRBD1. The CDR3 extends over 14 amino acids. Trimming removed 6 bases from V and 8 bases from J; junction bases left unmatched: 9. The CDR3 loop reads CASRMTGSEEKLFF. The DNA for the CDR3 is TGTGCCAGCAGGATGACAGGGAGTGAGGAAAAACTGTTTTTT.

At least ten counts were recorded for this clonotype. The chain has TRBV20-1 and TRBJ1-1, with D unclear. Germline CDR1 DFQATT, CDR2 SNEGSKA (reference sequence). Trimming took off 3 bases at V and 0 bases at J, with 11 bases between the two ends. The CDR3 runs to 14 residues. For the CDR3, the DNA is TGCAGTGCTAGGAGTTTTAAACTGAACACTGAAGCTTTCTTT. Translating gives CSARSFKLNTEAFF.

CDR3 nucleotide sequence: TGTGCCAGCAGCTTTCTAACGCGGGGGCGCACAGATACGCAGTATTTT. It yields the protein CASSFLTRGRTDTQYF. The chain is built from TRBV7-9 and TRBJ2-3, with D possibly being TRBD2 (7 bases). Germline-derived CDR1 and CDR2 are SEHNR and FQNEAQ (reference sequence). The V gene lost 3 bases and the J gene lost 1 base, with 14 bases spanning the gap. The CDR3 sequence is 16 residues long.

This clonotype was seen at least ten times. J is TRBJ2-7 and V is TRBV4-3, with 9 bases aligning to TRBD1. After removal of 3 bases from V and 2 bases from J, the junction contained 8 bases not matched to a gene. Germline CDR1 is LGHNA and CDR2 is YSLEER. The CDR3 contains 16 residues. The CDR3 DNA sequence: TGCGCCAGCAGCCAGCTTCCGGGACAGGGACCCTACGAGCAGTACTTC. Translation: CASSQLPGQGPYEQYF.

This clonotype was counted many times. The CDR3, as DNA: TGTGCCAGCAGCTTAATGAGTAGACAGAACACTGAAGCTTTCTTT. Translating gives CASSLMSRQNTEAFF. V gene TRBV7-9 combines with J gene TRBJ1-1; D is unclear. Trimming shortened V by 2 bases and J by 1 base, and 11 bases separated the two germline ends. Germline V gives CDR1 SEHNR, CDR2 FQNEAQ (reference sequence). CDR3 size: 15 residues.

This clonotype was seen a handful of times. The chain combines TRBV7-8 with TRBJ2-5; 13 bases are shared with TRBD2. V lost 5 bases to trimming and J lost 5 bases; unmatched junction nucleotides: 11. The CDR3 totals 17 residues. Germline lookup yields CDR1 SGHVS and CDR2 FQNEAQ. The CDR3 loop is CASSPGTSGDRRETQYF. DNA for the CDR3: TGTGCCAGCAGCCCGGGGACTAGCGGGGACCGCAGGGAGACCCAGTACTTC.

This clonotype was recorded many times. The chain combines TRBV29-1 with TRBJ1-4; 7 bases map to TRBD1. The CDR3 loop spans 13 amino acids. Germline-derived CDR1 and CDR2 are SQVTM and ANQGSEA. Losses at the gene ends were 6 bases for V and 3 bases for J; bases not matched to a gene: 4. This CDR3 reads CSVGGQANEKLFF. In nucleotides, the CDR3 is TGCAGCGTGGGAGGACAGGCTAATGAAAAACTGTTTTTT.

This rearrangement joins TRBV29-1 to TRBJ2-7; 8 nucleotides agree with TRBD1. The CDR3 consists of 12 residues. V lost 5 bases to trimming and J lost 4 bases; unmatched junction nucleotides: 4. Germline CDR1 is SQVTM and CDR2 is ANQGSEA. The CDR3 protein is CSVIRGRYEQYF. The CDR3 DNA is TGCAGCGTTATCAGGGGGCGGTACGAGCAGTACTTC.

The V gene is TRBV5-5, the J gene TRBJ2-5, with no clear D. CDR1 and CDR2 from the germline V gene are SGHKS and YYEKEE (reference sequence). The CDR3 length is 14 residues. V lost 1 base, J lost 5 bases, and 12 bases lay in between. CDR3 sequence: CASSLSDLWETQYF. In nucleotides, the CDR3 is TGTGCCAGCAGCTTGTCGGACCTGTGGGAGACCCAGTACTTC.

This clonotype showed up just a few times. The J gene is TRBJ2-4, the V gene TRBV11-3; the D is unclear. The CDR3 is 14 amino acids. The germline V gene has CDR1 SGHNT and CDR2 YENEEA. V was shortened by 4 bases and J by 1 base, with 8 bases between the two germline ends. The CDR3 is CASSSDGAKNIQYF. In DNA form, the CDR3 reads TGTGCCAGCAGCTCCGACGGGGCCAAAAACATTCAGTACTTC.

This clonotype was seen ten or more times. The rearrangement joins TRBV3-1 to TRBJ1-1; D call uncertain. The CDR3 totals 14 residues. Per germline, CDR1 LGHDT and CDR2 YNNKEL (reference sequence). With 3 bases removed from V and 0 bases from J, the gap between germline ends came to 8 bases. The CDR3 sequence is CASSHGGMNTEAFF. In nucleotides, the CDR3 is TGTGCCAGCAGCCATGGCGGGATGAACACTGAAGCTTTCTTT.

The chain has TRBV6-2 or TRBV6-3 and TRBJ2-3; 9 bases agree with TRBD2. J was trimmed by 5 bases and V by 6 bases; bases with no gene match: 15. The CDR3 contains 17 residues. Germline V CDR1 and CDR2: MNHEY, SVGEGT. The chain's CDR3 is CASSLNHGLANVDTQYF. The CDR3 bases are TGTGCCAGCAGCCTAAATCACGGACTAGCGAATGTAGATACGCAGTATTTT.

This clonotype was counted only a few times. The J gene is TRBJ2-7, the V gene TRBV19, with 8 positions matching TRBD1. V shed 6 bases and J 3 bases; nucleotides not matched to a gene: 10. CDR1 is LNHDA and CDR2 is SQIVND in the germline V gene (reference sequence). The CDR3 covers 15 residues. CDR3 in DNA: TGTGCCAGTAGGGAGACAGGGGACCCCTTCTACGAGCAGTACTTC. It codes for CASRETGDPFYEQYF.

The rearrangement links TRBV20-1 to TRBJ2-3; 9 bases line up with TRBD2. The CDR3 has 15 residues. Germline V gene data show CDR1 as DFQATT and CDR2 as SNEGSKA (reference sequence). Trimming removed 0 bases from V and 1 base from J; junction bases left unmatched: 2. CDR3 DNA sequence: TGCAGTGCTAGAGAGCGGGGGGGAGGCACAGATACGCAGTATTTT. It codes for CSARERGGGTDTQYF.

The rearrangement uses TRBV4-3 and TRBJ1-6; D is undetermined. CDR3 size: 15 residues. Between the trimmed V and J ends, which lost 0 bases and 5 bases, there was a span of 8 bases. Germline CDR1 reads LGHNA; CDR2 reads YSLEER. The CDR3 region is CASSQEEGNNSPLHF. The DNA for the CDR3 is TGCGCCAGCAGCCAAGAGGAGGGAAATAATTCACCCCTCCACTTT.

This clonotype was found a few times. In DNA, the CDR3 is TGTGCCAGCAGTGTGGCCCAGGGGTATAAGGTACCATATAATTCACCCCTCCACTTT. Translated: CASSVAQGYKVPYNSPLHF. The rearrangement uses TRBV28 and TRBJ1-6; the D gene is possibly TRBD1 (6 bases). V dropped 5 bases and J dropped 4 bases, with 24 bases sitting between them. The length of the CDR3 is 19 residues. CDR1 is MDHEN, CDR2 SYDVKM, per germline. Full variable domain (outside the CDR3, taken from reference TRBV28 and TRBJ1-6): DVKVTQSSRYLVKRTGEKVFLECVQDMDHENMFWYRQDPGLGLRLIYFSYDVKMKEKGDIPEGYSVSREKKERFSLILESASTNQTSMYLCASSVAQGYKVPYNSPLHFGNGTRLTVT.

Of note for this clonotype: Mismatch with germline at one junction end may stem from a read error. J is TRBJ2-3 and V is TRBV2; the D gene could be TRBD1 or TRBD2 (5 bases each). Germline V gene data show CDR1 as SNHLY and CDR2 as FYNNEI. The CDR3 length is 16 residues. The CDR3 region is CARLNPLRESTGTQYF. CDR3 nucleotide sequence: TGTGCCAGACTTAACCCACTCCGGGAAAGCACAGGTACGCAGTATTTT.

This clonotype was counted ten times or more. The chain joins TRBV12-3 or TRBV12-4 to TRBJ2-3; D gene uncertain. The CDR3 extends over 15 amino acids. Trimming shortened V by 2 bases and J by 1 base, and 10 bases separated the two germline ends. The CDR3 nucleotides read TGTGCCAGCAGTTTATCCGCCAAGGGCACAGATACGCAGTATTTT. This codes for CASSLSAKGTDTQYF.

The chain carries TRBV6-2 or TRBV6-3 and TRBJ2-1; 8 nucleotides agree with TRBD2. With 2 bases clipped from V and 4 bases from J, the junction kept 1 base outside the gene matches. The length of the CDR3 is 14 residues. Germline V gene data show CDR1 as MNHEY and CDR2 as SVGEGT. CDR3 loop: CASSYPGGYNEQFF. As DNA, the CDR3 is TGTGCCAGCAGTTACCCGGGGGGGTACAATGAGCAGTTCTTC.